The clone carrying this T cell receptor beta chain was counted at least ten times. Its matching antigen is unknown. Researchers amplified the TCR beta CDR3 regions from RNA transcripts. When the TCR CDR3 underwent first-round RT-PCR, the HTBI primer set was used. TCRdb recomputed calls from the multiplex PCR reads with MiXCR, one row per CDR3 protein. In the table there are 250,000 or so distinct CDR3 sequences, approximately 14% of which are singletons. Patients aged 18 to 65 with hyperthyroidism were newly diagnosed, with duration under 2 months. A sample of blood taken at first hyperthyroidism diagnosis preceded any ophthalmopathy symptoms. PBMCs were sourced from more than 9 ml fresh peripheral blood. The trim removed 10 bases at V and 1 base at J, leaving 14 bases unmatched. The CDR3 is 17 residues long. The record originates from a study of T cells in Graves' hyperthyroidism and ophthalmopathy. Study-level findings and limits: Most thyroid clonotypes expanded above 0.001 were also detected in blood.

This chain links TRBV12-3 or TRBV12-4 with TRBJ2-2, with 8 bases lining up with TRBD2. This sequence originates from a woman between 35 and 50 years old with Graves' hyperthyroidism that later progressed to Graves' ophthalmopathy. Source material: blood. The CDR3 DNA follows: TGTGCCATACCGAAGACTAGCGAGTCTGTGAACACCGGGGAGCTGTTTTTT. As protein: CAIPKTSESVNTGELFF.